This TCR beta chain was sequenced for a study of blood T cell repertoires in COVID-19. Study-level background: The United States, Italy and Spain provided the acute and convalescent COVID-19 samples. In each case, the material was cDNA or gDNA derived from T cells, B-cell-depleted T cells, or PBMCs.

CDR1 and CDR2 (germline): SGDLS, YYNGEE. The CDR3 length is 14 residues. Germline trimming cut 7 bases from V and 0 bases from J; bases unmatched to any gene: 5. Original methodology: Reference gene primer amplification in the assay estimated nucleated cell counts. The method was immunoSEQ multiplex PCR; TCRdb's version includes in-frame clones alone and lacks a portion of them. V and J calls and clone size are copied from that table; D and trimming were computed from the DNA. Of just under 80,000 clones listed, approximately 84% are singletons. The chain has TRBV9 and TRBJ2-7; TRBD1 matches at 9 bases. The source of this sequence is a human donor in a cohort sampled during active COVID-19. The sample comprised peripheral blood. The CDR3 spells CASGRTGDSYEQYF. DNA for the CDR3: TGTGCCAGCGGACGGACAGGGGACTCCTACGAGCAGTACTTC.